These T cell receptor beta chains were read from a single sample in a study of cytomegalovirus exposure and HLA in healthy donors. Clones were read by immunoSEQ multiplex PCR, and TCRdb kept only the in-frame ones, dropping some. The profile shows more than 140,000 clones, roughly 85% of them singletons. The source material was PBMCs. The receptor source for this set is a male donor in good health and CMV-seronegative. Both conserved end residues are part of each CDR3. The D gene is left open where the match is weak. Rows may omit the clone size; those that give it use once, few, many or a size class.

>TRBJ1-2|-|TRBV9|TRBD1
CASRAGQGAGYGYTF
TGTGCCAGCAGAGCCGGACAGGGGGCAGGCTATGGCTACACCTTC
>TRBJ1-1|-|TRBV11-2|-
CASSAGGTEAFF
TGTGCCAGCAGCGCGGGTGGCACTGAAGCTTTCTTT
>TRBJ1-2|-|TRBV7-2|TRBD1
CASSSSAGTAYGYTF
TGTGCCAGCAGCTCGTCCGCCGGGACAGCGTATGGCTACACCTTC
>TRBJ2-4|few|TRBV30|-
CAWSLPPEGGRTKNIQYF
TGTGCCTGGAGTCTCCCCCCGGAGGGGGGGCGAACCAAAAACATTCAGTACTTC
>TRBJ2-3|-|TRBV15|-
CATSRDLIDTQYF
TGTGCCACCAGCAGAGATCTAATAGATACGCAGTATTTT
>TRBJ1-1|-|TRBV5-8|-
CASSRREMNTEAFF
TGTGCCAGCAGCCGACGGGAGATGAACACTGAAGCTTTCTTT
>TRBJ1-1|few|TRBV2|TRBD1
CASSEGQGSPTEAFF
TGTGCCAGCAGCGAGGGACAGGGGTCACCCACTGAAGCTTTCTTT
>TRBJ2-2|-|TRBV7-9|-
CASSLTANTGGLFF
TGTGCCAGCAGCTTAACTGCTAACACCGGGGGGCTGTTTTTT
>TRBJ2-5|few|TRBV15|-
CATSSPFGSGETQYF
TGTGCCACCAGCAGTCCGTTCGGGAGTGGGGAGACCCAGTACTTC
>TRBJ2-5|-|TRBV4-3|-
CASSQDLRGGGETQYF
TGCGCCAGCAGCCAAGATCTTCGGGGTGGAGGAGAGACCCAGTACTTC
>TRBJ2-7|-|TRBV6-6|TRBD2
CASNLASGGHYEQYF
TGTGCCAGCAACCTGGCTAGCGGGGGCCACTACGAGCAGTACTTC
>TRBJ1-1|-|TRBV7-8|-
CASSLAQDYTEAFF
TGTGCCAGCAGCTTAGCTCAGGACTACACTGAAGCTTTCTTT
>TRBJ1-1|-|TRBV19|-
CASRADRMNTEAFF
TGTGCCAGTAGGGCCGACAGAATGAACACTGAAGCTTTCTTT
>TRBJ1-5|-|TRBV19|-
CASSIGGLNQPQHF
TGTGCCAGTAGTATTGGTGGGCTCAATCAGCCCCAGCATTTT
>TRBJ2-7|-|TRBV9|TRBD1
CASTPGGTHEQYF
TGTGCCAGCACCCCAGGGGGAACTCACGAGCAGTACTTC
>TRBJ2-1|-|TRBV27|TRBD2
CASSLRAGGYNEQFF
TGTGCCAGCAGTTTACGGGCGGGAGGATACAATGAGCAGTTCTTC
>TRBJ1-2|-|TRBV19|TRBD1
CASRPGQDSYGYTF
TGTGCCAGTAGACCCGGACAGGACTCATATGGCTACACCTTC
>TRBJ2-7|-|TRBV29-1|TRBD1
CSVGQGNSYEQYF
TGCAGCGTCGGACAGGGAAACTCCTACGAGCAGTACTTC
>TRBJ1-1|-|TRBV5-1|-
CASSPRGGGTEAFF
TGCGCCAGCAGCCCGCGGGGGGGCGGCACTGAAGCTTTCTTC
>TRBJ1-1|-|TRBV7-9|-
CASSLSGGRTEAFF
TGTGCCAGCAGCCTAAGCGGGGGAAGAACTGAAGCTTTCTTT
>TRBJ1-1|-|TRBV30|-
CAWSVGFEAFF
TGTGCCTGGAGCGTGGGCTTTGAAGCTTTCTTT
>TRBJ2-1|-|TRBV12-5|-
CASGLYGRGTGYNEQFF
TGTGCTAGTGGTTTGTACGGGAGGGGGACAGGGTACAATGAGCAGTTCTTC
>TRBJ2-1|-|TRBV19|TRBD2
CASSQFFLAGGLNEQFF
TGTGCCAGTAGCCAATTCTTCTTAGCGGGAGGGCTGAATGAGCAGTTCTTC
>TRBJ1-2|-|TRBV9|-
CASSDLNGGAYGYTF
TGTGCCAGCAGCGACCTGAACGGAGGGGCCTATGGCTACACCTTC
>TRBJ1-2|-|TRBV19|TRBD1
CASSIKMGTGGAYGYTF
TGTGCCAGTAGTATTAAGATGGGAACAGGGGGCGCCTATGGCTACACCTTC
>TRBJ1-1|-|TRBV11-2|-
CASSLRRGTEAFF
TGTGCCAGCAGCTTACGCCGGGGCACTGAAGCTTTCTTT
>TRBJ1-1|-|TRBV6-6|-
CASSPQGGTEAFF
TGTGCCAGCAGCCCCCAGGGAGGGACTGAAGCTTTCTTT
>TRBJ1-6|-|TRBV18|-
CASSAGGADSPLHF
TGTGCCAGCTCCGCGGGGGGGGCTGATTCACCCCTCCACTTT
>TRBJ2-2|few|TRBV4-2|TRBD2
CASSQEGPASGAGELFF
TGTGCCAGCAGCCAAGAAGGACCGGCTAGCGGGGCCGGGGAGCTGTTTTTT
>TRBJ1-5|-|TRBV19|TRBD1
CASSIWDRDNQPQHF
TGTGCCAGTAGTATATGGGACAGGGACAATCAGCCCCAGCATTTT
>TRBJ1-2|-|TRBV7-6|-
CASSLEPTYGYTF
TGTGCCAGCAGCTTAGAGCCAACCTATGGCTACACCTTC
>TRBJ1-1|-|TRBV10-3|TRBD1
CASSPWDRYTEAFF
TGTGCCAGCAGTCCATGGGACAGGTACACTGAAGCTTTCTTT
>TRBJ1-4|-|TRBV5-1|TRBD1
CASSLNDRGLNEKLFF
TGCGCCAGCAGCTTAAACGACAGGGGGCTAAATGAAAAACTGTTTTTT
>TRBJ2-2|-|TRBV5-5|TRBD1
CASTVTGENTGELFF
TGTGCCAGCACTGTGACAGGGGAAAACACCGGGGAGCTGTTTTTT
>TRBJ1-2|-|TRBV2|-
CASSGTRQGHYTF
TGTGCCAGCAGTGGGACCCGGCAGGGCCACTACACCTTC
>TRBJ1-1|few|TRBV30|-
CAWSVSGVTEAFF
TGTGCCTGGAGTGTTTCAGGGGTCACTGAAGCTTTCTTT
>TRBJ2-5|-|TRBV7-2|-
CASSLGPGHVQETQYF
TGTGCCAGCAGCTTAGGTCCTGGACACGTACAAGAGACCCAGTACTTC
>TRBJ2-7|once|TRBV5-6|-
CASSTPIQGFYEQYF
TGTGCCAGCAGCACACCTATACAGGGATTCTACGAGCAGTACTTC
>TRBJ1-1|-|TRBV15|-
CATSRGGENTEAFF
TGTGCCACCAGCAGAGGGGGAGAAAACACTGAAGCTTTCTTT
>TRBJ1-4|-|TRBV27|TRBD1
CASSVDRGEGEKLFF
TGTGCCAGCAGTGTAGACAGGGGCGAAGGTGAAAAACTGTTTTTT
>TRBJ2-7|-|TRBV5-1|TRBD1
CASSLGQGSYEQYF
TGCGCCAGCAGCTTGGGACAGGGTAGCTACGAGCAGTACTTC
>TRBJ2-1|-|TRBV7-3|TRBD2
CASSLTRGSNEQFF
TGTGCCAGCAGCTTAACGCGCGGGAGCAATGAGCAGTTCTTC
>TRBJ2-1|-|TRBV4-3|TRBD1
CASSQDTGTEAYEQFF
TGCGCCAGCAGCCAAGATACGGGGACAGAGGCCTATGAGCAGTTCTTC
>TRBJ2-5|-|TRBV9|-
CASSAGGLAKETQYF
TGTGCCAGCAGCGCAGGAGGGTTAGCCAAAGAGACCCAGTACTTC
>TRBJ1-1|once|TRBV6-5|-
CASSYSGQVAEAFF
TGTGCCAGCAGTTACTCGGGGCAGGTGGCTGAAGCTTTCTTT
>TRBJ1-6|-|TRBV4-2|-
CASSQGSTYAGPLHF
TGTGCCAGCAGTCAGGGAAGTACTTATGCGGGGCCCCTCCACTTT
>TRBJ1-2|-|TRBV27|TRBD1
CASSLTTGAGGYTF
TGTGCCAGCAGTTTGACGACAGGGGCTGGTGGCTACACCTTC
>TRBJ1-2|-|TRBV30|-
CAWKQGQRGGYTF
TGTGCCTGGAAACAGGGCCAACGTGGCGGCTACACCTTC
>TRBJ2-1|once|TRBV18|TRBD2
CASSPLPRGTSGSRYNEQFF
TGTGCCAGCTCACCTCTGCCTCGCGGGACTAGCGGGAGTCGGTACAATGAGCAGTTCTTC